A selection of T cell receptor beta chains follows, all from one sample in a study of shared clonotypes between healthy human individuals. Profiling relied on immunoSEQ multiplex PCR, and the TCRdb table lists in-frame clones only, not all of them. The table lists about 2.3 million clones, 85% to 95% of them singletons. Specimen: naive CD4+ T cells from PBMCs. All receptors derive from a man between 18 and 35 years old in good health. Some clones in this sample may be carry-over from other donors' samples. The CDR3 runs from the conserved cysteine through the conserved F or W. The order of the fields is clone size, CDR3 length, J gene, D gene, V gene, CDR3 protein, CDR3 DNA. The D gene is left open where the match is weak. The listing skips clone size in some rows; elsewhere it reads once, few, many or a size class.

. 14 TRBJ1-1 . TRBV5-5 CASSLEGQRFEAFF TGTGCCAGCAGCTTGGAAGGGCAGAGATTTGAAGCTTTCTTT
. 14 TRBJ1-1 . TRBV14 CASSQVGVSRQAFF TGTGCCAGCAGCCAAGTGGGGGTATCCAGACAAGCTTTCTTT
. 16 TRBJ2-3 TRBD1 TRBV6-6 CASSYDRGPTPDTQYF TGTGCCAGCAGTTACGATAGGGGGCCAACCCCCGATACGCAGTATTTT
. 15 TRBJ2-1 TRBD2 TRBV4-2 CASSQASGPKNEQFF TGTGCCAGCAGCCAGGCTAGCGGGCCCAAAAATGAGCAGTTCTTC
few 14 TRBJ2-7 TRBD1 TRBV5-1 CASSFGTGGHEQYF TGCGCCAGCAGTTTCGGGACAGGTGGACACGAGCAGTACTTC
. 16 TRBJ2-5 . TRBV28 CASRPWGHSEGETQYF TGTGCCAGCAGGCCATGGGGGCACTCCGAGGGAGAGACCCAGTACTTC
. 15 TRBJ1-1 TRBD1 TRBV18 CASSPSTGVNTEAFF TGTGCCAGCTCACCTTCCACAGGGGTGAACACTGAAGCTTTCTTT
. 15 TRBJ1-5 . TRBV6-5 CASSLSYYSNQPQHF TGTGCCAGCAGTTTGTCCTATTATAGCAATCAGCCCCAGCATTTT
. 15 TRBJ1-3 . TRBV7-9 CASSFSSASGNTIYF TGTGCCAGCAGCTTTAGTAGTGCCTCTGGAAACACCATATATTTT
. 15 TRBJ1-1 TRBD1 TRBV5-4 CASSRKQGTNTEAFF TGTGCCAGCAGCCGAAAACAGGGGACGAACACTGAAGCTTTCTTT
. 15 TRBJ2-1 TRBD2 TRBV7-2 CASSRSGSHYNEQFF TGTGCCAGCAGTCGTAGCGGGAGCCACTACAATGAGCAGTTCTTC
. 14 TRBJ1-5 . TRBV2 CASSRTDQNQPQHF TGTGCCAGCAGCAGGACGGACCAGAATCAGCCCCAGCATTTT
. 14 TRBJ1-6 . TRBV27 CASSLERENSPLHF TGTGCCAGCAGTTTAGAAAGGGAGAATTCACCCCTCCACTTT
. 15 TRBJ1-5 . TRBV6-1 CASSLERGPNQPQHF TGTGCCAGCAGTCTGGAGAGAGGTCCCAATCAGCCCCAGCATTTT
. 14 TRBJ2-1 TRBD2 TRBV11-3 CASSPGTSPNEQFF TGTGCCAGTAGCCCCGGGACTAGCCCCAATGAGCAGTTCTTC
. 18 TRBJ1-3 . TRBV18 CASSSASGTSLARNTIYF TGTGCCAGCTCCAGCGCCTCTGGGACATCCTTGGCCAGAAACACCATATATTTT
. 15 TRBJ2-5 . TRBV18 CASSIRGPTRETQYF TGTGCCAGCTCAATTCGGGGTCCTACGAGGGAGACCCAGTACTTC
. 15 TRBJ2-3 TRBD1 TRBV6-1 CASRDRSRSGDTQYF TGTGCCAGCAGGGACAGGTCCCGGTCAGGAGATACGCAGTATTTT
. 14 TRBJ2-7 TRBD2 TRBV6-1 CAIRGTKSSYEQYF TGTGCCATCCGGGGGACTAAGAGCTCCTACGAGCAGTACTTC
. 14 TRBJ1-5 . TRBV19 CASSRQVSSQPQHF TGTGCCAGTAGTAGGCAGGTCTCTTCTCAGCCCCAGCATTTT
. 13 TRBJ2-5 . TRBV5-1 CASSYGTGETQYF TGCGCCAGCAGCTACGGGACGGGGGAGACCCAGTACTTC
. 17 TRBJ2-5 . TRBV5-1 CASSLSSGPGAAETQYF TGCGCCAGCAGCTTGTCTTCGGGTCCGGGGGCGGCAGAGACCCAGTACTTC
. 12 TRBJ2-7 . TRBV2 CASGKEWYEQYF TGTGCCAGCGGGAAGGAGTGGTACGAGCAGTACTTC